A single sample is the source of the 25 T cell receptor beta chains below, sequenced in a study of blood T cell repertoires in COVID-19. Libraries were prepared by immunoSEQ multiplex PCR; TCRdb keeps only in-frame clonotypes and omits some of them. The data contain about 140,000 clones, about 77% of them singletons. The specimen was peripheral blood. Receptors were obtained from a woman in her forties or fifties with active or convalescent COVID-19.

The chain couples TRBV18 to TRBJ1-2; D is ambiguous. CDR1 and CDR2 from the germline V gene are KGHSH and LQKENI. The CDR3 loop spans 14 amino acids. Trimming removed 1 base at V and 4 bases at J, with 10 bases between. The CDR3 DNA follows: TGTGCCAGCTCACCACGACCCGACTCCTATGGCTACACCTTC. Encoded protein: CASSPRPDSYGYTF.

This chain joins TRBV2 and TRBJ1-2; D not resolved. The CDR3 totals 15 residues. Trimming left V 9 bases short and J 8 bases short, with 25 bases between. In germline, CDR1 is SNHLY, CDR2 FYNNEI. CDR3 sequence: CASIFDSTPSVGYTF. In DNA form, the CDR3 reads TGTGCCAGTATCTTCGATTCGACTCCGTCGGTAGGCTACACCTTC.

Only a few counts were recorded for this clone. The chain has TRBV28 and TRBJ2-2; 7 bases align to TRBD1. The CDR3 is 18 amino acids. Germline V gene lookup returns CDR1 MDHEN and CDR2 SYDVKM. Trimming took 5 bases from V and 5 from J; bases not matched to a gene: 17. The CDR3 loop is CASSQTGRRSGRTGELFF. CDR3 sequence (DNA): TGTGCCAGCAGTCAGACAGGGCGCCGAAGTGGTCGGACCGGGGAGCTGTTTTTT.

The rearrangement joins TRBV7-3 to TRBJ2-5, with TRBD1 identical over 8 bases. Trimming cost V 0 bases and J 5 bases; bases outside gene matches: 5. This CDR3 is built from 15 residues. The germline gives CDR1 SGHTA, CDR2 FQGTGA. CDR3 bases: TGTGCCAGCAGCTTAACCCCCCGACAGGGGGAGACCCAGTACTTC. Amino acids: CASSLTPRQGETQYF. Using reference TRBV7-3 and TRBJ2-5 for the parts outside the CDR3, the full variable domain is GAGVSQTPSNKVTEKGKYVELRCDPISGHTALYWYRQSLGQGPEFLIYFQGTGAADDSGLPNDRFFAVRPEGSVSTLKIQRTERGDSAVYLCASSLTPRQGETQYFGPGTRLLVL.

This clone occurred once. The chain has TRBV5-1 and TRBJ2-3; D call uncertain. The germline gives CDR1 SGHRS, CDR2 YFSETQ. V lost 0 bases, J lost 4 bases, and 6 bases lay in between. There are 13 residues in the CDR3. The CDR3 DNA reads TGCGCCAGCAGCTTGGACGAGGCAGATACGCAGTATTTT. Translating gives CASSLDEADTQYF.

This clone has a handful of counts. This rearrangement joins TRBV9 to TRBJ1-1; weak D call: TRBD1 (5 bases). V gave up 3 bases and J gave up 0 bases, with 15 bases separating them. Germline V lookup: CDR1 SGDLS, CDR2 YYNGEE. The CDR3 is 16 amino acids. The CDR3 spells CASSDQLQALNTEAFF. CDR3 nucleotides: TGTGCCAGCAGCGATCAATTACAGGCCCTGAACACTGAAGCTTTCTTT.

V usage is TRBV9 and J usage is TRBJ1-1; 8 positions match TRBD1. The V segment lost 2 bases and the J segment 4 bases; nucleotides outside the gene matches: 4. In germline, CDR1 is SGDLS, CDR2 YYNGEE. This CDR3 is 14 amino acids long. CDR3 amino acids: CASSVDREGTEAFF. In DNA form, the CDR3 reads TGTGCCAGCAGCGTGGACAGGGAGGGCACTGAAGCTTTCTTT. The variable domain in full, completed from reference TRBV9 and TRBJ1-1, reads DSGVTQTPKHLITATGQRVTLRCSPRSGDLSVYWYQQSLDQGLQFLIQYYNGEERAKGNILERFSAQQFPDLHSELNLSSLELGDSALYFCASSVDREGTEAFFGQGTRLTVV.

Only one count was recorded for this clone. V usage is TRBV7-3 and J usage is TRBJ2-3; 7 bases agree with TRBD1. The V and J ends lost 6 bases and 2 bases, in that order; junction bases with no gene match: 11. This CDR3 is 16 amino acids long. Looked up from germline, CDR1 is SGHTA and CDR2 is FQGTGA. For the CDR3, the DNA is TGTGCCAGCAGACCAACCGGGACAGCTGACACAGATACGCAGTATTTT. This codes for CASRPTGTADTDTQYF.

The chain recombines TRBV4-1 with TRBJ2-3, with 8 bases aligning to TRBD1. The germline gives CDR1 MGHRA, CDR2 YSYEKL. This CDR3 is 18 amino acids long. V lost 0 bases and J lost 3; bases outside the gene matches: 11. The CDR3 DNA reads TGCGCCAGCAGCCAAGATCCGGCCGGGACAGGATGGACAGATACGCAGTATTTT. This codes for CASSQDPAGTGWTDTQYF.

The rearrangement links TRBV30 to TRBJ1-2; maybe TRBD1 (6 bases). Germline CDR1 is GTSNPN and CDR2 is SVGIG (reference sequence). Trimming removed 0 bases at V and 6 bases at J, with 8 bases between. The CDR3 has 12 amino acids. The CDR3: CAWSVGANGYTF. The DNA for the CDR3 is TGTGCCTGGAGTGTGGGGGCAAATGGCTACACCTTC.

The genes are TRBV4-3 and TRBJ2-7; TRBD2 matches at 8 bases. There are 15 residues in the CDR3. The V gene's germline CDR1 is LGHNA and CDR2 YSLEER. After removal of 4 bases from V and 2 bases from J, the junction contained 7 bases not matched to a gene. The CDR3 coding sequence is TGCGCCAGCAGCCTCCTACGGGGGGGCCCCTACGAGCAGTACTTC. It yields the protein CASSLLRGGPYEQYF.

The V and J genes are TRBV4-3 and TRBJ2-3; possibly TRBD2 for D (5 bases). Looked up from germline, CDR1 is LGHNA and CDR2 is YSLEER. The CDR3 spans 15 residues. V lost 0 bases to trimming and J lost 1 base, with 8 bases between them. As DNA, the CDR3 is TGCGCCAGCAGCCAAGATGATAGCGGCACAGATACGCAGTATTTT. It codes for CASSQDDSGTDTQYF.

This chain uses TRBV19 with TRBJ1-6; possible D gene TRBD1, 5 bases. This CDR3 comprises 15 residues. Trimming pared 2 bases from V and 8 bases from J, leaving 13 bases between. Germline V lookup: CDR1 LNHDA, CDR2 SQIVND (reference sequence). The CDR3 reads CASSISSVGDSPLHF. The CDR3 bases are TGTGCCAGTAGTATAAGCAGCGTAGGGGATTCACCCCTCCACTTT.

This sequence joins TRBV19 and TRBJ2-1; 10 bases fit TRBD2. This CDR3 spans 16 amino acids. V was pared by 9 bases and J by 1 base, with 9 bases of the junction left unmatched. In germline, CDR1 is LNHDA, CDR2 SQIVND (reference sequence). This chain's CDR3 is CASHSSGSESYNEQFF. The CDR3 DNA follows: TGTGCCAGCCATTCTAGCGGGAGTGAATCCTACAATGAGCAGTTCTTC. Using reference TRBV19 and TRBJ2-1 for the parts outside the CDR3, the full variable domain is DGGITQSPKYLFRKEGQNVTLSCEQNLNHDAMYWYRQDPGQGLRLIYYSQIVNDFQKGDIAEGYSVSREKKESFPLTVTSAQKNPTAFYLCASHSSGSESYNEQFFGPGTRLTVL.

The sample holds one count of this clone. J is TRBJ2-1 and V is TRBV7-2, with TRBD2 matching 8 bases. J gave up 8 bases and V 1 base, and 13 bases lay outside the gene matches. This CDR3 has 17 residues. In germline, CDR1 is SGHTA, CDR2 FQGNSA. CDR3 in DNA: TGTGCCAGCAGCTTAGTAGGGGGGACTAGTTCCTTGCATGAGCAGTTCTTC. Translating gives CASSLVGGTSSLHEQFF.

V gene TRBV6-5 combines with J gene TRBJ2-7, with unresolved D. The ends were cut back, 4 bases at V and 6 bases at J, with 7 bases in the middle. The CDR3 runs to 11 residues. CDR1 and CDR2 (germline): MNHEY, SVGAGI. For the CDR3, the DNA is TGTGCCAGCAGTTCAGGTGCCGAGCAGTACTTC. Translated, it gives CASSSGAEQYF.

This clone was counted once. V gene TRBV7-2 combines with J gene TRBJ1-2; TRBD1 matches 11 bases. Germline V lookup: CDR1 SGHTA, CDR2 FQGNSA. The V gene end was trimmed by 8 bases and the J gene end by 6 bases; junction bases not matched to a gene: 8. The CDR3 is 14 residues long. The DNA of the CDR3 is TGTGCCAGCCGGCGGACAGGGGGCGCGGATGGCTACACCTTC. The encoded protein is CASRRTGGADGYTF.

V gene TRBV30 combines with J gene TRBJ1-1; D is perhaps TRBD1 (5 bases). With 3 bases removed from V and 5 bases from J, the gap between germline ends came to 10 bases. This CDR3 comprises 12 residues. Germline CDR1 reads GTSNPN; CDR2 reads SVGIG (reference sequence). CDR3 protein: CAWSSGTTEAFF. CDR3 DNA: TGTGCCTGGAGCTCGGGGACTACTGAAGCTTTCTTT.

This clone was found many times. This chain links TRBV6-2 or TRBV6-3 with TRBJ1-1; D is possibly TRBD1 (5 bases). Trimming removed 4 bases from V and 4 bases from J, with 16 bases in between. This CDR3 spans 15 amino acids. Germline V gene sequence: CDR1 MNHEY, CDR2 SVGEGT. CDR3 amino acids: CASSFLSGDRTEAFF. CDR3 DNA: TGTGCCAGCAGTTTCCTTTCGGGGGATCGCACTGAAGCTTTCTTT.

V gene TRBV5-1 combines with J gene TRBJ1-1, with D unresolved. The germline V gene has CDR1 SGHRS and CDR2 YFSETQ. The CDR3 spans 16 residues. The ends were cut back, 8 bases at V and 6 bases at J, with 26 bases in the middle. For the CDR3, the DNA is TGCGCCAGGCCCCTGCCCCCTCGTTCGGGGTCGGCTGAAGCTTTCTTT. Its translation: CARPLPPRSGSAEAFF. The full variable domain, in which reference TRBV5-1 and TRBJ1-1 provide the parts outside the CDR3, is KAGVTQTPRYLIKTRGQQVTLSCSPISGHRSVSWYQQTPGQGLQFLFEYFSETQRNKGNFPGRFSGRQFSNSRSEMNVSTLELGDSALYLCARPLPPRSGSAEAFFGQGTRLTVV.

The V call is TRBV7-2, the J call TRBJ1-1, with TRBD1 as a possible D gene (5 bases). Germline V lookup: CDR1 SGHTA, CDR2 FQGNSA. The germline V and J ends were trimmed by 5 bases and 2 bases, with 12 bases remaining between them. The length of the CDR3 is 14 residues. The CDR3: CASSTQGRNTEAFF. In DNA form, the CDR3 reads TGTGCCAGCAGCACGCAGGGTCGTAACACTGAAGCTTTCTTT.

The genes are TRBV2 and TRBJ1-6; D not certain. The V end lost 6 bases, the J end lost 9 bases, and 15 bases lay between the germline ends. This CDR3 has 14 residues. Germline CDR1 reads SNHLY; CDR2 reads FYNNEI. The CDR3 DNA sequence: TGTGCCAGCAGGCCGGAGGTGGTAGGTTCACCCCTCCACTTT. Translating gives CASRPEVVGSPLHF.

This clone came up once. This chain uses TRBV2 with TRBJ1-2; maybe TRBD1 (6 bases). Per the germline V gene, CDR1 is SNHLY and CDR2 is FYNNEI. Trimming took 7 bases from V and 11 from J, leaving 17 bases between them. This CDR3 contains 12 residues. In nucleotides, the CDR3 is TGTGCCAGCAACCACCCGGGTAGGGGGTACACCTTC. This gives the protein CASNHPGRGYTF.

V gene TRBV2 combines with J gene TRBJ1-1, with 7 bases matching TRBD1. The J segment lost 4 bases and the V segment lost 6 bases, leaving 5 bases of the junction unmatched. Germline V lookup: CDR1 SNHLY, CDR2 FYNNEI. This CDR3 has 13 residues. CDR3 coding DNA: TGTGCCAGCAGAAACAGGGGTAGCACTGAAGCTTTCTTT. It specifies CASRNRGSTEAFF.

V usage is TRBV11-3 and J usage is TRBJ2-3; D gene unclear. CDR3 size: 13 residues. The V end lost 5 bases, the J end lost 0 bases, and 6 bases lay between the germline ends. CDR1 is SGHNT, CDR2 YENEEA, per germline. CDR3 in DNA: TGTGCCAGCAGCGCAACTAGCACAGATACGCAGTATTTT. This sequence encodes CASSATSTDTQYF.